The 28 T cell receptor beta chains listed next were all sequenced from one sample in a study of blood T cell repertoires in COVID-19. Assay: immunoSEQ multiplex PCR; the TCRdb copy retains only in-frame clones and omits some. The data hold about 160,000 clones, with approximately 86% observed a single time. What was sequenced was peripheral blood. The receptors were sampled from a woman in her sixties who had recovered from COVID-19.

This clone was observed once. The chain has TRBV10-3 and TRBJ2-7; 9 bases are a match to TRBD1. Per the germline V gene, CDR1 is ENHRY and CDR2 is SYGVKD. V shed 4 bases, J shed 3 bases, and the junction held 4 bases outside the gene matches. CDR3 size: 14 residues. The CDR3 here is CAISAKGQGYEQYF. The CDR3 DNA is TGTGCCATCAGTGCTAAGGGACAGGGCTACGAGCAGTACTTC.

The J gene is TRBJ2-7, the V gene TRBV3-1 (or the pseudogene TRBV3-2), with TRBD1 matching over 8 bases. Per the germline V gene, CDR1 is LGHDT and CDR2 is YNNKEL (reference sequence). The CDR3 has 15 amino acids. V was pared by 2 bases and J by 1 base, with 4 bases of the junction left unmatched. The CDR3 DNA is TGTGCCAGCAGCCAAAGAGGACAGGGATCCTACGAGCAGTACTTC. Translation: CASSQRGQGSYEQYF.

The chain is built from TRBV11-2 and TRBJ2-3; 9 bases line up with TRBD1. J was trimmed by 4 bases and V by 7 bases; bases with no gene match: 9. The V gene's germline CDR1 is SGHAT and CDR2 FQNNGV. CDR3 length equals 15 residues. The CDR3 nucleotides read TGTGCCAGCACCCCAATGACAGGGGGGTCAGATACGCAGTATTTT. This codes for CASTPMTGGSDTQYF.

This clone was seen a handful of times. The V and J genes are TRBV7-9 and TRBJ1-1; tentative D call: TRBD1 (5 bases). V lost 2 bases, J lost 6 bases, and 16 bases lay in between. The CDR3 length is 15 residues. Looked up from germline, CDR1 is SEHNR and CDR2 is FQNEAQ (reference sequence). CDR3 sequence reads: CASSLLTGRVSEAFF. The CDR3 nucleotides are TGTGCCAGCAGCTTATTAACAGGTCGAGTGTCTGAAGCTTTCTTT.

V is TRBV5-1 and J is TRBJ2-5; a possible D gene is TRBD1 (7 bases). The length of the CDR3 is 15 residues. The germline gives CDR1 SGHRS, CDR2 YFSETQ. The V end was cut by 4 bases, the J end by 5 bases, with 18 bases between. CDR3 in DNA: TGCGCCAGCAGCAAGGAGGGCAGGGGGGAGGAGACCCAGTACTTC. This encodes CASSKEGRGEETQYF.

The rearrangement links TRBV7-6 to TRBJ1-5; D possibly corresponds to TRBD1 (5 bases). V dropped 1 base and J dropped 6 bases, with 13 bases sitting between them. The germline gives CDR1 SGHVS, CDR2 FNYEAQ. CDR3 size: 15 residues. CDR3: CASSLDQGGGQPQHF. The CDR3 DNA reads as TGTGCCAGCAGCTTAGACCAGGGTGGCGGTCAGCCCCAGCATTTT. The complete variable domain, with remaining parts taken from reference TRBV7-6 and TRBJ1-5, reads GAGVSQSPRYKVTKRGQDVALRCDPISGHVSLYWYRQALGQGPEFLTYFNYEAQQDKSGLPNDRFSAERPEGSISTLTIQRTEQRDSAMYRCASSLDQGGGQPQHFGDGTRLSIL.

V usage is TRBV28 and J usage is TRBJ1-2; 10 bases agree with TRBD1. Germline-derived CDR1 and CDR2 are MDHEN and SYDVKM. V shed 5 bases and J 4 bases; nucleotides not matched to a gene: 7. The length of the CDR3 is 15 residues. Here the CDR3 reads CASSSGQGVGYGYTF. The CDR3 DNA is TGTGCCAGCAGTAGCGGACAGGGGGTAGGCTATGGCTACACCTTC.

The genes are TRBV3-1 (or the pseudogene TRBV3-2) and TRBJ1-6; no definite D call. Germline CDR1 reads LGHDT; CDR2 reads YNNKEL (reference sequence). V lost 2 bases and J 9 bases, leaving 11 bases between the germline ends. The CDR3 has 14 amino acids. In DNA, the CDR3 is TGTGCCAGCAGCCAACCTGCTGAAGCTTCACCCCTCCACTTT. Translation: CASSQPAEASPLHF.

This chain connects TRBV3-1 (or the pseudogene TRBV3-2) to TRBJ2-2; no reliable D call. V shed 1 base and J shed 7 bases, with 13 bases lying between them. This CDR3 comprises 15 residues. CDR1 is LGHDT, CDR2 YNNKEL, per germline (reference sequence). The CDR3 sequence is CASSQVLGTIGELFF. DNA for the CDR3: TGTGCCAGCAGCCAAGTCCTCGGAACTATCGGGGAGCTGTTTTTT.

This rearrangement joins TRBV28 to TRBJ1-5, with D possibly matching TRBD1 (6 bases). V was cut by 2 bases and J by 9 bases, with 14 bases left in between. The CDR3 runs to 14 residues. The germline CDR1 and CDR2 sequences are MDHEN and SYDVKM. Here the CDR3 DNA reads TGTGCCAGCAGTTTACAGGGGTCGCCCAGGCCCCAGCATTTT. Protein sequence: CASSLQGSPRPQHF.

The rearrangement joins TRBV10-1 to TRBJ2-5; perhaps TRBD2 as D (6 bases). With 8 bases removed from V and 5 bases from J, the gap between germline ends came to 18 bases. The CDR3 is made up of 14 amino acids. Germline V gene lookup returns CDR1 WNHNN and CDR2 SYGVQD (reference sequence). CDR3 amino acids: CASLTVAARETQYF. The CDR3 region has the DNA TGCGCCAGCCTCACGGTAGCGGCTCGGGAGACCCAGTACTTC.

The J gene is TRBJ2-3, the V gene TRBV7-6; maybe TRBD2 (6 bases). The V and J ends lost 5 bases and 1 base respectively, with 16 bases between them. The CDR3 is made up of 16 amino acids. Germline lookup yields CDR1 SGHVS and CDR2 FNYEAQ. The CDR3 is CASSRGLLRGTDTQYF. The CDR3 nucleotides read TGTGCCAGCAGCCGCGGACTACTTCGTGGCACAGATACGCAGTATTTT. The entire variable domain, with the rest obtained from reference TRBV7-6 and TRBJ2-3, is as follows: GAGVSQSPRYKVTKRGQDVALRCDPISGHVSLYWYRQALGQGPEFLTYFNYEAQQDKSGLPNDRFSAERPEGSISTLTIQRTEQRDSAMYRCASSRGLLRGTDTQYFGPGTRLTVL.

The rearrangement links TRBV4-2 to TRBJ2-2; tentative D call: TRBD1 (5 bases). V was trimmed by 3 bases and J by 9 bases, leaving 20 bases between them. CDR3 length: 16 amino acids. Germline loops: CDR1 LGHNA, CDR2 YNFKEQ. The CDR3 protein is CASSHLLRQNSRELFF. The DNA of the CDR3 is TGTGCCAGCAGCCATCTCCTCCGACAGAACTCCAGGGAGCTGTTTTTT.

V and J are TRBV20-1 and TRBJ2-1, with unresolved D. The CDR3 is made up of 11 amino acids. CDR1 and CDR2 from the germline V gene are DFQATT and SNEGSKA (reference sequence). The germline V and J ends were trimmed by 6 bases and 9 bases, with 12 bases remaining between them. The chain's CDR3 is CSATGYREQFF. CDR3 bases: TGCAGTGCAACCGGGTACCGTGAGCAGTTCTTC.

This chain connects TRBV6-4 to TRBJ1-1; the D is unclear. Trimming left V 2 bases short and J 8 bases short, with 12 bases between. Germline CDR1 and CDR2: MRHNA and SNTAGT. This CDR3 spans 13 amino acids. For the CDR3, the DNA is TGTGCCAGCAGTGACGGTACGGGTAGGGAAGCTTTCTTT. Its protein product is CASSDGTGREAFF.

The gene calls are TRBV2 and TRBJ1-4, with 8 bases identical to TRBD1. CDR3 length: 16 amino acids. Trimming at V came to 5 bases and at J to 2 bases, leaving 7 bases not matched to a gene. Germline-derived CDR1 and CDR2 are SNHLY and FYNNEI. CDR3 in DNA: TGTGCCAGCAGTTCCCAGGGGGCGACGACTAATGAAAAACTGTTTTTT. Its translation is CASSSQGATTNEKLFF.

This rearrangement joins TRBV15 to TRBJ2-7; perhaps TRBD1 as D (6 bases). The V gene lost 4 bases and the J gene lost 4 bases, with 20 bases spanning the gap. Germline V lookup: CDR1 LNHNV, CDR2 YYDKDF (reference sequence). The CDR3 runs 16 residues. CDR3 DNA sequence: TGTGCCACCAGCAACCTAAGCAGGGACACTGGTTACGAGCAGTACTTC. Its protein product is CATSNLSRDTGYEQYF.

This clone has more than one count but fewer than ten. CDR3 loop: CASSDRGQGAGELFF. CDR3 nucleotides: TGCGCCAGCAGTGACCGGGGACAGGGGGCAGGGGAGCTGTTTTTT. This rearrangement joins TRBV10-1 to TRBJ2-2, with 12 bases fitting TRBD1. Germline CDR1 and CDR2: WNHNN and SYGVQD (reference sequence). There are 15 residues in the CDR3. V lost 3 bases and J lost 8; bases outside the gene matches: 4.

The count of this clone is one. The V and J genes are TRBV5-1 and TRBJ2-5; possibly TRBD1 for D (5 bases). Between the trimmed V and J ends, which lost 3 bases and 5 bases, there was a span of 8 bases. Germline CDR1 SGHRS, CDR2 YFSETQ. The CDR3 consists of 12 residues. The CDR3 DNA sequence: TGCGCCAGCAGCTGGGCAGGGGAGACCCAGTACTTC. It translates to CASSWAGETQYF. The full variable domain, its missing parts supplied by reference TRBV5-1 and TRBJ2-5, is KAGVTQTPRYLIKTRGQQVTLSCSPISGHRSVSWYQQTPGQGLQFLFEYFSETQRNKGNFPGRFSGRQFSNSRSEMNVSTLELGDSALYLCASSWAGETQYFGPGTRLLVL.

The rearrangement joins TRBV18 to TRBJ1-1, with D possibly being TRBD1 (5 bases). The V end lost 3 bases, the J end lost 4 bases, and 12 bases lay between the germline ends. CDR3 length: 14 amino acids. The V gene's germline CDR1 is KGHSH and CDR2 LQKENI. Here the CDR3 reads CASSPSDQGTEAFF. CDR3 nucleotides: TGTGCCAGCTCACCCTCGGACCAGGGCACTGAAGCTTTCTTT.

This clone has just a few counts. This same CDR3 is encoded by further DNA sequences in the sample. In DNA form, the CDR3 reads TGCGCCAGCAGCCTGTCAGGGGGCACTGAAGCTTTCTTT. It translates to CASSLSGGTEAFF. The genes are TRBV5-1 and TRBJ1-1, with 7 bases fitting TRBD1. The CDR3 contains 13 residues. Germline CDR1 reads SGHRS; CDR2 reads YFSETQ. The junction had 4 bases not matched to a gene; V was cut back by 4 bases and J by 4 bases.

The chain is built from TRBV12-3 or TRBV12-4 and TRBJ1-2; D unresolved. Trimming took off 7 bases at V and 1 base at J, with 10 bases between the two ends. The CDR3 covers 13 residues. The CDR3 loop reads CASTTGINYGYTF. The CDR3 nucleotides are TGTGCCAGCACCACCGGGATTAACTATGGCTACACCTTC.

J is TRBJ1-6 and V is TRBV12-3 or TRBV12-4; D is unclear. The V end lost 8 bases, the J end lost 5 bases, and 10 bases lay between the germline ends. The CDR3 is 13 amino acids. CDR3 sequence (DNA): TGTGCCAGCTGCCCAAGAGATAATTCACCCCTCCACTTT. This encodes CASCPRDNSPLHF.

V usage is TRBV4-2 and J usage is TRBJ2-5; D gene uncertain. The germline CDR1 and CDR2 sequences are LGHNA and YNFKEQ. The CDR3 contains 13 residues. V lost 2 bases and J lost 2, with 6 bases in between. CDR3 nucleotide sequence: TGTGCCAGCAGCCAACAGACTCAAGAGACCCAGTACTTC. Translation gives CASSQQTQETQYF.

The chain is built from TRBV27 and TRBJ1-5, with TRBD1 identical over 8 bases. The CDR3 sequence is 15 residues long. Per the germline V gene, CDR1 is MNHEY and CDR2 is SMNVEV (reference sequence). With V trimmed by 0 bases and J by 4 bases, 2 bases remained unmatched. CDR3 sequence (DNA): TGTGCCAGCAGTTTATCGGGACAGGATAATCAGCCCCAGCATTTT. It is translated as CASSLSGQDNQPQHF.

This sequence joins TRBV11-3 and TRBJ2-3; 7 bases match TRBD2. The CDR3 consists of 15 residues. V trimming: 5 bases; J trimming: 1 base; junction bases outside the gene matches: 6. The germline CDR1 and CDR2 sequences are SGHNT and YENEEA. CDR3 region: CASSASGDGTDTQYF. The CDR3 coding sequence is TGTGCCAGCAGCGCTAGCGGCGACGGCACAGATACGCAGTATTTT.

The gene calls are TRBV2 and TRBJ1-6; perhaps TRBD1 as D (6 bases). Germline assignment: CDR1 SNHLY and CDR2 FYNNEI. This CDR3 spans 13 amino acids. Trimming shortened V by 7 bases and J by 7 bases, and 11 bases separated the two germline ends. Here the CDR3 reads CASKGTLNSPLHF. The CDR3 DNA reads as TGTGCCAGCAAGGGGACACTGAATTCACCCCTCCACTTT.

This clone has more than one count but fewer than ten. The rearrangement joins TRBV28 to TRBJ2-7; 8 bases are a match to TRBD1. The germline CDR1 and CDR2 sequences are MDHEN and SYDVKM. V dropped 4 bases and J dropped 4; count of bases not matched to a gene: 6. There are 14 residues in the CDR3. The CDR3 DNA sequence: TGTGCCAGCAGTTATGTGGACAGGGCGTACGAGCAGTACTTC. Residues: CASSYVDRAYEQYF.